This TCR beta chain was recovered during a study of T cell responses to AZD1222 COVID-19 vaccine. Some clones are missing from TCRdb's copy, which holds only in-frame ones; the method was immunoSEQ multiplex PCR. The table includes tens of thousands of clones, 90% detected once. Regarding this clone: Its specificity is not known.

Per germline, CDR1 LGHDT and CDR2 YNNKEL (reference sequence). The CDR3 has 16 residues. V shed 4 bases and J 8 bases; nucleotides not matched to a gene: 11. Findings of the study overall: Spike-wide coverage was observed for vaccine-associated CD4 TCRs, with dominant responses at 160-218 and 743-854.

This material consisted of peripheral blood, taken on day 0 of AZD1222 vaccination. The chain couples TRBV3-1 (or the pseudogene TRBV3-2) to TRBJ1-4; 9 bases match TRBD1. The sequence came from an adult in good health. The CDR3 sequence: CASSPGQGLGREKLFF. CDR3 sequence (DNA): TGTGCCAGCAGCCCGGGACAGGGTTTGGGACGAGAAAAACTGTTTTTT.